These T cell receptor beta chains were read from a single sample in a study of T cell responses to AZD1222 COVID-19 vaccine. TCRdb keeps only in-frame clones here, not all; method: immunoSEQ multiplex PCR. The sample consists of approximately 100,000 clones, roughly 87% of them appearing once. The specimen comprised peripheral blood, sampled on day 0 of AZD1222 vaccination. The receptors here all came from an adult in good health. Both conserved end residues are part of each CDR3. The order of the fields is CDR3 length, clone size, J gene, D gene, V gene, CDR3 DNA, CDR3 protein. D genes are given only for firm matches. Size is stated for part of the rows, as once, few or many counts, or as a class when the clone is expanded.

len: 13
abundance: few
j_gene: TRBJ1-1
d_gene: -
v_gene: TRBV9
CDR3nt: TGTGCCAGCTCCCACGGGGTAGGGGATGGTGCTTTCTTT
CDR3aa: CASSHGVGDGAFF

len: 16
abundance: -
j_gene: TRBJ2-3
d_gene: -
v_gene: TRBV29-1
CDR3nt: TGCAGCGTCCAAGTATCCTCGGGCAGTCCCACAGATACGCAGTATTTT
CDR3aa: CSVQVSSGSPTDTQYF

len: 14
abundance: -
j_gene: TRBJ1-2
d_gene: -
v_gene: TRBV7-2
CDR3nt: TGTGCCAGCACCCCGTCGGGCCTTAACTATGGCTACACCTTC
CDR3aa: CASTPSGLNYGYTF

len: 13
abundance: once
j_gene: TRBJ1-6
d_gene: TRBD1
v_gene: TRBV5-6
CDR3nt: TGTGCCAGCAGCCTGGGACAGGGTTGGCTCCTCCACTTT
CDR3aa: CASSLGQGWLLHF

len: 13
abundance: -
j_gene: TRBJ1-2
d_gene: -
v_gene: TRBV5-4
CDR3nt: TGTGCCAGCAGCAATACGCGGGACTATGGCTACACCTTC
CDR3aa: CASSNTRDYGYTF

len: 18
abundance: -
j_gene: TRBJ2-2
d_gene: TRBD2
v_gene: TRBV10-3
CDR3nt: TGTGCCATCAGTGAGCACGAACCCGGGACTAGCGGCACCGGGGAGCTGTTTTTT
CDR3aa: CAISEHEPGTSGTGELFF

len: 16
abundance: -
j_gene: TRBJ2-3
d_gene: -
v_gene: TRBV10-1
CDR3nt: TGCGCCAGCAGTGCGGGAGGCCGGGGGCCCACAGATACGCAGTATTTT
CDR3aa: CASSAGGRGPTDTQYF

len: 14
abundance: -
j_gene: TRBJ1-4
d_gene: -
v_gene: TRBV4-1
CDR3nt: TGCGCCAGCAGATCCGGGACTTTTAATGAAAAACTGTTTTTT
CDR3aa: CASRSGTFNEKLFF

len: 17
abundance: once
j_gene: TRBJ2-1
d_gene: TRBD2
v_gene: TRBV18
CDR3nt: TGTGCCAGCTCACGAGACAGGACTAGCGGGAGATACAATGAGCAGTTCTTC
CDR3aa: CASSRDRTSGRYNEQFF

len: 14
abundance: -
j_gene: TRBJ1-1
d_gene: TRBD1
v_gene: TRBV5-1
CDR3nt: TGCGCCAGCAGCTGGGACAGCCAAAACACTGAAGCTTTCTTT
CDR3aa: CASSWDSQNTEAFF

len: 13
abundance: -
j_gene: TRBJ1-4
d_gene: -
v_gene: TRBV7-7
CDR3nt: TGTGCTAGCAGCTTAGCACAGGGTGAAAAACTGTTTTTT
CDR3aa: CASSLAQGEKLFF

len: 18
abundance: -
j_gene: TRBJ2-6
d_gene: TRBD1
v_gene: TRBV6-1
CDR3nt: TGTGCCAGCAGTGACCGGGACAGGGGGCGAACTGGGGCCAACGTCCTGACTTTC
CDR3aa: CASSDRDRGRTGANVLTF

len: 13
abundance: -
j_gene: TRBJ1-1
d_gene: -
v_gene: TRBV19
CDR3nt: TGTGCCAGTAGTATATATGGGGACACTGAAGCTTTCTTT
CDR3aa: CASSIYGDTEAFF

len: 12
abundance: -
j_gene: TRBJ1-1
d_gene: -
v_gene: TRBV11-2
CDR3nt: TGTGCCAGCAGCTTATACCGGACAGAAGCTTTCTTT
CDR3aa: CASSLYRTEAFF

len: 20
abundance: -
j_gene: TRBJ2-1
d_gene: TRBD2
v_gene: TRBV2
CDR3nt: TGTGCCAGCAGTGAAGCGCTAAAGGGACTAGCGGGCCAGACCTACAATGAGCAGTTCTTC
CDR3aa: CASSEALKGLAGQTYNEQFF

len: 15
abundance: -
j_gene: TRBJ1-1
d_gene: -
v_gene: TRBV11-1
CDR3nt: TGTGCCAGCAGCTTAGGGGACTCCCTGGCCACTGAAGCTTTCTTT
CDR3aa: CASSLGDSLATEAFF

len: 13
abundance: -
j_gene: TRBJ1-2
d_gene: -
v_gene: TRBV5-8
CDR3nt: TGTGCCAGCAGCCGGACAGTTTCCTATGGCTACACCTTC
CDR3aa: CASSRTVSYGYTF

len: 14
abundance: -
j_gene: TRBJ1-1
d_gene: -
v_gene: TRBV6-5
CDR3nt: TGTGCCAGCAGTTACTCGCGGTCTCCGGAGGGAGCTTTCTTT
CDR3aa: CASSYSRSPEGAFF

len: 15
abundance: -
j_gene: TRBJ1-2
d_gene: -
v_gene: TRBV5-1
CDR3nt: TGCGCCAGTAGGACAGAGCTCTTAAGTAACTATGGCTACACCTTC
CDR3aa: CASRTELLSNYGYTF

len: 13
abundance: once
j_gene: TRBJ1-2
d_gene: -
v_gene: TRBV7-3
CDR3nt: TGTGCCAGCAGCTTAACTTCGTCCGATGGCTACACCTTC
CDR3aa: CASSLTSSDGYTF

len: 14
abundance: -
j_gene: TRBJ2-1
d_gene: TRBD1
v_gene: TRBV18
CDR3nt: TGTGCCAGCTCACCAAGGACAGGAGACAATGAGCAGTTCTTC
CDR3aa: CASSPRTGDNEQFF

len: 14
abundance: -
j_gene: TRBJ2-1
d_gene: TRBD1
v_gene: TRBV19
CDR3nt: TGTGCCAGTAGTATATGGGACAGCCCCAATGAGCAGTTCTTC
CDR3aa: CASSIWDSPNEQFF

len: 16
abundance: -
j_gene: TRBJ1-4
d_gene: -
v_gene: TRBV21-1
CDR3nt: TGTGCCGGAATAGTTGATGAGACAGGGAATTATGAAAAACTGTTTTTT
CDR3aa: CAGIVDETGNYEKLFF

len: 15
abundance: -
j_gene: TRBJ2-2
d_gene: -
v_gene: TRBV24-1
CDR3nt: TGTGCCACCAGGGGAGCCGGGGCAAACACCGGGGAGCTGTTTTTT
CDR3aa: CATRGAGANTGELFF

len: 14
abundance: -
j_gene: TRBJ1-3
d_gene: TRBD1
v_gene: TRBV28
CDR3nt: TGTGCCAGCGGAACAGGGGGGTCAGGAAACACCATATATTTT
CDR3aa: CASGTGGSGNTIYF

len: 16
abundance: -
j_gene: TRBJ1-1
d_gene: -
v_gene: TRBV7-2
CDR3nt: TGTGCCAGCAGCTTAGTGACCCTTAACTGGAACACTGAAGCTTTCTTT
CDR3aa: CASSLVTLNWNTEAFF

len: 11
abundance: -
j_gene: TRBJ2-7
d_gene: -
v_gene: TRBV3-1/TRBV3-2
CDR3nt: TGTGCCAGCAGCCAGAACTACGAGCAGTACTTC
CDR3aa: CASSQNYEQYF

len: 17
abundance: -
j_gene: TRBJ1-1
d_gene: -
v_gene: TRBV5-1
CDR3nt: TGCGCCAGCCACGGTGAGCCTCAGGGGACTATGAACACTGAAGCTTTCTTT
CDR3aa: CASHGEPQGTMNTEAFF

len: 11
abundance: -
j_gene: TRBJ2-5
d_gene: -
v_gene: TRBV28
CDR3nt: TGTGCCAGCAGTTTCCTCGGATTGTTGTACTTC
CDR3aa: CASSFLGLLYF